The present TCR beta chain was sequenced within a study of T cell responses to AZD1222 COVID-19 vaccine. Study-wide findings and caveats: Close to half of all spike-specific TCRs reportedly target regions of the variants that are unmutated.

Worth noting for this clone: Its cognate antigen is unknown.

Produced via immunoSEQ multiplex PCR; TCRdb's table is partial and in-frame only. The sample has approximately 140,000 clones, 80% to 85% seen once. This TCR was sampled from an adult in good health. The sample in question was peripheral blood, obtained on day 0 of MenACWY control vaccination.

The CDR3 sequence is CATQEAQSSYNEQFF. CDR3 in DNA: TGTGCCACACAGGAGGCCCAAAGCTCCTACAATGAGCAGTTCTTC. The chain recombines TRBV18 with TRBJ2-1; D is perhaps TRBD1 or TRBD2 (5 bases each). V lost 10 bases to trimming and J lost 0 bases, with 16 bases between them. The CDR3 contains 15 residues. CDR1 is KGHSH, CDR2 LQKENI, per germline.